This T cell receptor beta chain was identified during a study of PD-1 blockade in classical Hodgkin lymphoma. Study-wide points: TCR diversity in CD4+, not CD8+, cells rose significantly by C4D1.

Time point: cycle 4 day 1 (C4D1), after six to seven weeks of nivolumab. Each patient experienced a relapse that followed autologous stem cell transplantation, and brentuximab vedotin exposure varied. By magnetic negative selection, CD4+ T cells were purified from thawed PBMCs. The patients, who had relapsed/refractory classical Hodgkin lymphoma, achieved best responses of complete response, partial response or progressive disease. From germline, CDR1 is MRHNA and CDR2 SNTAGT. With V trimmed by 6 bases and J by 4 bases, 9 bases remained unmatched. CDR3 length: 15 residues. Using immunoSEQ multiplex PCR, the repertoire was profiled, and TCRdb retains in-frame clones only, with some absent. The sample carries 1,500 to 2,000 clones, 85% recorded once. Details on this clone: Its antigen is unknown.

The receptor was isolated from a human donor with classical Hodgkin lymphoma. J is TRBJ2-7 and V is TRBV6-4; 10 bases map to TRBD1. The input for sequencing was CD4+ T cells from blood, taken before the fourth cycle of nivolumab. The CDR3 sequence: CASRGQGVSLYEQYF. The CDR3 coding sequence is TGTGCCAGCAGAGGACAGGGGGTCTCTCTTTACGAGCAGTACTTC.